Sequencing of this T cell receptor beta chain was carried out in a study of tumor-infiltrating lymphocytes in primary liver carcinoma (TCRdb year 2017). Regarding the research as a whole: The five patients, three men and two women aged 30 to 69 years, had hepatocellular carcinoma (four) or combined HCC and intrahepatic cholangiocarcinoma (one). The five patients had tumors of stage T1-T3 N0M0, with maximum diameters ranging from 4.2 to 10 cm. Samples yielded roughly 3.65 to 7.13 million productive TCRbeta reads; read depth did not differ significantly between tissue types. TCRbeta repertoire sequencing, expression microarrays and whole-exome sequencing were combined in the study across five regions of each liver tumor, with adjacent normal tissue and blood also included. A total of roughly 35 specimens from 5 patients went through TCRbeta repertoire sequencing, namely 25 tumor regions, 5 adjacent noncancerous liver tissues and 5 peripheral blood samples. The 25 or so tumor region samples were profiled with Agilent mRNA microarrays so that TCRbeta repertoire diversity could be related to the local molecular phenotype. Technical replicate repertoires showed high reproducibility, with mean shared-clone rates about 0.86 and correlation coefficients above 0.95. Points the paper makes about the study in general: Consistent with antigen-driven expansion, pairs of tumor regions showed higher repertoire overlap (mean about 36%) than either tumor-adjacent pairs (about 17%) or tumor-blood pairs (around 15%). Compared with blood, tumors had a significantly larger share of the repertoire taken up by the top 250 clones (p = 0.039). Since the samples were bulk and unsorted, there was no way to compare CD4+ and CD8+ T cell repertoires. Because sequencing covered only the TCR beta chain and unpaired alpha chains were not captured, true repertoire diversity is likely underestimated. Only about 7-24% of top clones were present in all five regions of a tumor, suggesting spatial heterogeneity of tumor-infiltrating T cells. The study included only a handful of patients, and the authors note findings should be validated in a larger study.

Starting from roughly 540 ng total RNA, TCRbeta-specific cDNA was produced by reverse transcription with a constant-region primer and ProtoScript II reverse transcriptase. The TCRbeta libraries were prepared through three rounds of nested multiplex PCR following a slightly modified ARM-PCR procedure. Each of the first two PCR rounds ran for approximately 10 cycles using multiplex TRBV1-TRBV30 forward primers together with a Cbeta reverse primer. Sample barcodes and Illumina adapters were added in a final 25-cycle PCR using Deep VentR polymerase. Before sequencing, amplicons of 200-500 bp were gel-purified using a QIAquick gel extraction kit. TCRbeta amplicons were sequenced on an Illumina HiSeq 2500 with 250-bp paired-end reads. The source study handled its data this way. Quality trimming of reads was performed with Trimmomatic v0.33, and paired reads were merged with FLASH v1.2.11 so that full CDR3 sequences could be recovered. MiGEC v1.2.1b assigned V, D and J germline segments to the rearranged TCRbeta sequences. VDJtools v1.0.0 computed clonotype statistics and Shannon-Wiener diversity indices. To cut down on sampling bias, every analysis after diversity analysis relied on just the 250 most abundant clonotypes from each sample. The public reads were run again by TCRdb, first through fastp at Q25 and then through MiXCR, and only productive beta chains were kept. Each CDR3 protein gets just one entry, which takes the most common genes and DNA from the rows behind it. The V and J calls come from TCRdb's annotation, not from the publication. This sample lists 90,000 to 150,000 distinct CDR3 sequences; roughly three fifths were detected once. The ten biggest clones cover roughly a tenth of the sample.

Without any cell sorting, total RNA and DNA were co-extracted from about 20-30 mg of bulk tissue using the AllPrep DNA/RNA mini kit. Between late 2015 and March 2016, a handful of patients in China with histopathologically diagnosed primary liver carcinoma had surgical resection. Chronic HBV infection was present in the patients, and the patients were treatment-naive at sampling. Five spatially separated regions were sampled per tumor: superior, inferior, left-lateral and right-lateral poles, plus the tumor centre. More than 75% viable tumor cells were found by histology in every tumor sample. Pieces of fresh tumor and adjacent tissue were cut in half, with one half kept in RNAlater at -80 degrees C and the other half sent for histology. In its sample, this clonotype was seen once. No cognate antigen has been identified for it. It has no much larger one-base neighbor in the sample; base qualities were not kept. One read yields weak evidence.

Trimmed from V: 6 bases; trimmed from J: 7 bases; junction bases lacking a gene match: 8. The CDR3 covers 13 residues, taking in both the cysteine and the phenylalanine. The entry retains the CDR3 DNA only, 39 bases that are in frame from base 1. The germline V gene provides CDR1 MNHNS and CDR2 SASEGT. The sequence came from an older woman with primary liver carcinoma and hepatitis B virus infection. The V and J genes are TRBV6-1 and TRBJ2-7; 8 middle bases align to TRBD1. Sequenced: liver tumor tissue from sampling region 1. The intended sense of this specimen's cell subset or site label: tumor region T1, superior pole. The nucleotide sequence reads as follows: TGTGCCAGCAGCCCCGGGACAGGATGGGAGCAGTACTTC. The resulting protein is CASSPGTGWEQYF.